Each of the 22 T cell receptor beta chains below was sequenced from the same sample in a study of post-analysis software for immune sequencing data. Overall study results and limits: Elevated frequency relative to controls characterized four to six TRBV segments in patients, TRBV5-6, TRBV5-1 and TRBV20-1 among them.

The antigens of these receptors remain unknown. Every TCR beta cDNA library bore unique molecular identifiers. TCRdb recomputed calls from the PCR reads with MiXCR, one row per CDR3 protein. Here the sample spans roughly 600,000 distinct CDR3 sequences, roughly 46% being singletons. Sequences were obtained from blood. These receptor sequences come from a girl aged 10 to 17 with multiple sclerosis.

The chain employs TRBV20-1 and TRBJ2-1; possibly TRBD1 or TRBD2 for D (6 bases each). Trimming took 6 bases from V and 1 from J, leaving 22 bases between them. Germline assignment: CDR1 DFQATT and CDR2 SNEGSKA (reference sequence). The CDR3 is 17 residues long. CDR3 residues: CSAESGGLIESYNEQFF. The CDR3 nucleotides are TGCAGTGCCGAATCCGGGGGCCTTATTGAGTCCTACAATGAGCAGTTCTTC.

This clonotype was counted a single time. The CDR3 here is CASSYYQGLNTEAFF. As DNA, the CDR3 is TGTGCCAGCAGTTACTATCAGGGACTGAACACTGAAGCTTTCTTT. The chain uses TRBV6-2 or TRBV6-3 and TRBJ1-1; maybe TRBD1 (5 bases). V lost 1 base and J lost 0, with 9 bases in between. Germline CDR1 reads MNHEY; CDR2 reads SVGEGT. There are 15 residues in the CDR3.

This sequence joins TRBV2 and TRBJ2-2; D call uncertain. The CDR3 is 14 amino acids. Germline CDR1 is SNHLY and CDR2 is FYNNEI. Trimming cost V 6 bases and J 4 bases, with 12 bases left between them. CDR3 nucleotides: TGTGCCAGCAGAGCCACTCCGGGCACCGGGGAGCTGTTTTTT. Translated: CASRATPGTGELFF.

This chain joins TRBV7-2 and TRBJ2-3, with a weak D call TRBD2 (5 bases). Germline V lookup: CDR1 SGHTA, CDR2 FQGNSA. This CDR3 is 13 amino acids long. V was trimmed by 1 base and J by 6 bases, leaving 8 bases between them. CDR3 nucleotide sequence: TGTGCCAGCAGCTTAGATACTAGGGATACGCAGTATTTT. As protein: CASSLDTRDTQYF.

The chain has TRBV3-1 and TRBJ2-4; TRBD1 matches at 8 bases. The J call may be in error: the DNA end matches TRBJ2-7 better. The germline CDR1 and CDR2 sequences are LGHDT and YNNKEL (reference sequence). CDR3 length: 17 amino acids. Here the CDR3 reads CASSPALGQGAPYEQYF. The CDR3 DNA follows: TGTGCCAGCAGCCCAGCCCTCGGCCAGGGGGCCCCCTACGAGCAGTACTTC.

In its sample, this clonotype was seen a few times. The gene calls are TRBV28 and TRBJ2-3; 14 bases are shared with TRBD2. There are 17 residues in the CDR3. Trimming removed 4 bases from V and 5 bases from J; junction bases left unmatched: 8. The germline V gene has CDR1 MDHEN and CDR2 SYDVKM. CDR3 residues: CASSSPGLAGGGDTQYF. The DNA of the CDR3 is TGTGCCAGCAGTTCCCCTGGACTAGCGGGAGGTGGAGATACGCAGTATTTT.

The chain combines TRBV20-1 with TRBJ2-1; the match to TRBD2 covers 14 bases. With 5 bases clipped from V and 13 bases from J, the junction kept 13 bases outside the gene matches. CDR1 and CDR2 from the germline V gene are DFQATT and SNEGSKA (reference sequence). The CDR3 spans 15 residues. CDR3 in DNA: TGCAGTGCTTCTCCGACTAGCGGGGGGGCTGAGACCCAGTTCTTC. Its protein product is CSASPTSGGAETQFF.

This clonotype was counted between two and nine times. V gene TRBV20-1 combines with J gene TRBJ2-5; D is perhaps TRBD2 (5 bases). The V gene's germline CDR1 is DFQATT and CDR2 SNEGSKA (reference sequence). This CDR3 has 11 residues. Trimming removed 7 bases at V and 4 bases at J, with 10 bases between. DNA for the CDR3: TGCAGTGGCGGGCTAGGAGAGACCCAGTACTTC. Translation: CSGGLGETQYF.

This clonotype has a handful of counts. The DNA of the CDR3 is TGCAGCGTTCGTATCCGGACTTCCGCCTACGAGCAGTACTTC. This sequence encodes CSVRIRTSAYEQYF. This sequence joins TRBV29-1 and TRBJ2-7; tentatively, D is TRBD2 (5 bases). The CDR3 sequence is 14 residues long. Germline CDR1 SQVTM, CDR2 ANQGSEA. Trimming removed 5 bases at V and 2 bases at J, with 16 bases between.

The chain uses TRBV6-6 and TRBJ1-5; D remains ambiguous. Germline CDR1 and CDR2: MNHNY and SVGAGI (reference sequence). The CDR3 sequence is 13 residues long. V lost 6 bases and J lost 5, with 11 bases in between. CDR3 protein: CASSSTLDQPQHF. The CDR3 DNA reads TGTGCCAGCAGCTCGACCTTGGATCAGCCCCAGCATTTT.

The chain carries TRBV6-5 and TRBJ1-3; D gene ambiguous. The CDR3 is made up of 15 amino acids. V was cut by 7 bases and J by 4 bases, with 17 bases left in between. The germline V gene encodes CDR1 MNHEY and CDR2 SVGAGI. The CDR3 DNA reads TGTGCCAGCATCGCCTTAGACTCTCGGGGAAACACCATATATTTT. Translated, it gives CASIALDSRGNTIYF.

This clonotype has more than one count but fewer than ten. The chain combines TRBV5-4 with TRBJ1-2; TRBD1 matches 10 bases. The germline V gene encodes CDR1 SGHNT and CDR2 YYREEE (reference sequence). The CDR3 length is 17 residues. The V segment lost 4 bases and the J segment 3 bases; nucleotides outside the gene matches: 12. For the CDR3, the DNA is TGTGCCAGCAGCGACACCGACAGGGGGCTTTCTGACTATGGCTACACCTTC. As protein: CASSDTDRGLSDYGYTF. Combining the CDR3 with reference TRBV5-4 and TRBJ1-2 gives the whole variable domain ETGVTQSPTHLIKTRGQQVTLRCSSQSGHNTVSWYQQALGQGPQFIFQYYREEENGRGNFPPRFSGLQFPNYSSELNVNALELDDSALYLCASSDTDRGLSDYGYTFGSGTRLTVV.

This clonotype was found a few times. CDR3 coding DNA: TGCGCCAGCAGCCAAGGACCTACGATGGGGGAGACCCAGTACTTC. Protein product: CASSQGPTMGETQYF. V usage is TRBV4-1 and J usage is TRBJ2-4; D gene ambiguous. TRBJ2-5 matches the DNA end more closely, so the J call is doubtful. CDR3 length: 15 residues. Germline CDR1 and CDR2: MGHRA and YSYEKL.

V usage is TRBV4-1 and J usage is TRBJ1-2; D might be TRBD1 (6 bases). The CDR3 is 18 residues long. CDR1 and CDR2 from the germline V gene are MGHRA and YSYEKL. Trimming cost V 0 bases and J 1 base, with 18 bases left between them. The CDR3 is CASSQDIQAGELNYGYTF. The CDR3 DNA follows: TGCGCCAGCAGCCAAGACATACAGGCAGGGGAGCTTAACTATGGCTACACCTTC.

Turning to this clonotype: One end of the junction varies from germline; a read error may be responsible. As DNA, the CDR3 is TGTGTCAGCAGTTTGCCCGGGGCAACAGATACGCAGTATTTT. Translation: CVSSLPGATDTQYF. The chain employs TRBV28 and TRBJ2-3; tentatively, D is TRBD1 or TRBD2 (5 bases each). Germline V gene data show CDR1 as MDHEN and CDR2 as SYDVKM. The CDR3 loop spans 14 amino acids.

In its sample, this clonotype was seen a few times. This sequence joins TRBV7-2 and TRBJ2-7, with 12 positions matching TRBD2. CDR1 and CDR2 from the germline V gene are SGHTA and FQGNSA. The V segment lost 5 bases and the J segment 6 bases; nucleotides outside the gene matches: 2. This CDR3 comprises 13 residues. The CDR3 loop is CASSPGLAGEQYF. The CDR3 DNA is TGTGCCAGCAGCCCGGGACTAGCGGGCGAGCAGTACTTC.

At least ten counts were recorded for this clonotype. This chain uses TRBV5-6 with TRBJ1-2; D not resolved. Germline assignment: CDR1 SGHDT and CDR2 YYEEEE. This CDR3 has 15 amino acids. Between the trimmed V and J ends, which lost 2 bases and 4 bases, there was a span of 15 bases. CDR3 DNA: TGTGCCAGCAGCTTCGGCACCTTCGGAGCCTATGGCTACACCTTC. Amino acid sequence: CASSFGTFGAYGYTF. Based on the CDR3 plus reference TRBV5-6 and TRBJ1-2, the full variable domain is DAGVTQSPTHLIKTRGQQVTLRCSPKSGHDTVSWYQQALGQGPQFIFQYYEEEERQRGNFPDRFSGHQFPNYSSELNVNALLLGDSALYLCASSFGTFGAYGYTFGSGTRLTVV.

This clonotype was seen a handful of times. The genes are TRBV4-1 and TRBJ1-1, with 9 bases identical to TRBD1. Germline V gene lookup returns CDR1 MGHRA and CDR2 YSYEKL. The trim removed 1 base at V and 1 base at J, leaving 4 bases unmatched. The CDR3 spans 16 residues. DNA for the CDR3: TGCGCCAGCAGCCAAGTCGGACAGGGGCGGAACACTGAAGCTTTCTTT. This encodes CASSQVGQGRNTEAFF.

CDR3 in amino acids: CSARVTHNEQFF. The CDR3 region has the DNA TGCAGTGCTAGGGTCACCCACAATGAGCAGTTCTTC. This chain joins TRBV20-1 and TRBJ2-1; D is ambiguous. Germline-derived CDR1 and CDR2 are DFQATT and SNEGSKA (reference sequence). This CDR3 is built from 12 residues. V was pared by 3 bases and J by 5 bases, with 8 bases between.

The chain links TRBV7-3 to TRBJ2-5, with D perhaps matching TRBD2 (7 bases). This CDR3 region has 15 residues. In germline, CDR1 is SGHTA, CDR2 FQGTGA. Trimming pared 2 bases from V and 5 bases from J, leaving 15 bases between. The DNA for the CDR3 is TGTGCCAGCAGCTTAGGGGGGGGGGCCTTGGAGACCCAGTACTTC. This encodes CASSLGGGALETQYF.

Concerning this clonotype: One end of the junction fails to match germline, which may point to a read error. V usage is TRBV6-5 and J usage is TRBJ2-1, with D tentatively TRBD2 (6 bases). Germline-derived CDR1 and CDR2 are MNHEY and SVGAGI. The CDR3 sequence is 15 residues long. CDR3 nucleotide sequence: TGTGCCGGCAGTTTCCCGGGCCGGGCGGGAAATGAGCAGTTCTTC. It yields the protein CAGSFPGRAGNEQFF.

This clonotype was found a few times. The chain is built from TRBV12-3 or TRBV12-4 and TRBJ1-1; D perhaps matches TRBD1 (6 bases). The CDR3 has 16 amino acids. Between the trimmed V and J ends, which lost 1 base and 4 bases, there was a span of 16 bases. The CDR3 is CASSLVFWGASTEAFF. CDR3 nucleotides: TGTGCCAGCAGTTTAGTATTTTGGGGGGCGAGCACTGAAGCTTTCTTT.